This TCR beta chain was captured by sequencing in a study of tumor-infiltrating lymphocytes in primary liver carcinoma. About the study: Ranging in age from 30 to 69 years, the patients were men and women. Read depth, roughly 3.5 to 7.5 million productive TCRbeta reads, did not differ significantly between tissues. Study-wide results and limits: Whereas tumor region pairs overlapped more, tumor-adjacent and tumor-blood pairs overlapped less.

RNA isolated from unsorted whole blood supplied the blood RNA, with germline DNA also extracted. From approximately 530 ng of total RNA, TCR beta-specific cDNA was reverse-transcribed using a constant-region primer. Employing slightly modified ARM-PCR, three nested multiplex PCR rounds were run, and these gave rise to the TCR beta libraries. In the first two PCR rounds, TRBV1-TRBV30 forward primers were paired with a C-beta reverse primer, and each round lasted approximately 9 cycles. TCRdb passed the multiplex PCR reads through MiXCR, listing each CDR3 protein once. The top ten hold 5.5% to 8% of the sample, which has 300,000 to 400,000 distinct CDR3 sequences, almost 65% seen once. Germline assignment: CDR1 MNHNS and CDR2 SASEGT. This CDR3 is 11 amino acids long. In regard to this clonotype: What it binds is unknown. Mismatch with germline at one junction end may stem from a read error.

The chain recombines TRBV6-1 with TRBJ2-5; D may match TRBD1 or TRBD2 (5 bases each). Sequenced input: peripheral blood. This receptor was identified in a man aged 40-49 years with primary liver carcinoma and hepatitis B virus infection. CDR3 nucleotides: TGTGCCAGCAGACGTTTTGGGACCCAGAACTTC. Translating it yields CASRRFGTQNF.